This is a list of T cell receptor beta chains from one sample in a study of shared clonotypes between healthy human individuals. Repertoires were generated with immunoSEQ multiplex PCR, while TCRdb's copy carries only in-frame clones and drops some. The profile covers around 1.9 million clones, with 90% to 95% appearing a single time and under 2% taken by the ten largest. Sequenced sample: naive CD8+ T cells from PBMCs. These receptor sequences come from a man between 18 and 29 years old in good health. Some clones in this sample may be carry-over from other donors' samples. The CDR3 runs from the conserved cysteine through the conserved F or W. A D gene is named only where the DNA matches it firmly. The size field is filled for only some rows; it gives once, few, many or a size class.

TRBV5-1	NA	NA	TRBJ2-3	CASRLEAKSTDTQYF	TGCGCCAGCAGACTGGAGGCCAAGAGCACAGATACGCAGTATTTT
TRBV29-1	NA	NA	TRBJ2-2	CSVVELPGELFF	TGCAGCGTTGTCGAGCTGCCCGGGGAGCTGTTTTTT
TRBV14	NA	TRBD1	TRBJ2-5	CASSQMDRQETQYF	TGTGCCAGCAGCCAAATGGACAGGCAAGAGACCCAGTACTTC
TRBV7-8	NA	NA	TRBJ2-7	CASSLDFAGTAYEQYF	TGTGCCAGCAGCTTAGATTTCGCGGGAACGGCCTACGAGCAGTACTTC
TRBV28	once	TRBD2	TRBJ2-1	CASSPYIAGELANEQFF	TGTGCCAGCAGTCCGTACATAGCGGGAGAGTTAGCCAATGAGCAGTTCTTC
TRBV7-9	once	TRBD2	TRBJ2-5	CASSLSLGLGETQYF	TGTGCCAGCAGCTTATCCCTAGGACTAGGAGAGACCCAGTACTTC
TRBV9	NA	TRBD2	TRBJ2-1	CASSGGLAGISEQFF	TGTGCCAGCAGCGGGGGACTAGCGGGGATTTCCGAGCAGTTCTTC
TRBV7-9	NA	NA	TRBJ1-2	CASSLSEGLLNYGYTF	TGTGCCAGCAGCTTATCGGAGGGCTTACTAAACTATGGCTACACCTTC
TRBV10-1	NA	TRBD2	TRBJ2-7	CASSESLAGEQYF	TGCGCCAGCAGTGAGTCCCTAGCGGGGGAGCAGTACTTC
TRBV28	NA	NA	TRBJ2-1	CASSLVGDGSYNEQFF	TGTGCCAGCAGTTTGGTGGGGGACGGCTCCTACAATGAGCAGTTCTTC
TRBV5-4	NA	NA	TRBJ2-7	CASSPGALGFYEQYF	TGTGCCAGCAGTCCGGGAGCCCTCGGCTTCTACGAGCAGTACTTC
TRBV19	NA	NA	TRBJ1-1	CASSMGLLMNTEAFF	TGTGCCAGTAGTATGGGGCTGCTCATGAACACTGAAGCTTTCTTT
TRBV28	NA	NA	TRBJ2-2	CASSFQGGGAVEWNTGELFF	TGTGCCAGCAGTTTTCAGGGGGGAGGCGCAGTGGAGTGGAACACCGGGGAGCTGTTTTTT
TRBV4-1	NA	NA	TRBJ2-4	CASSLVLLDKNIQYF	TGCGCCAGCAGCCTCGTGCTCCTTGACAAAAACATTCAGTACTTC
TRBV29-1	NA	TRBD1	TRBJ1-2	CSAGTGNGYTF	TGCAGCGCCGGGACAGGGAACGGCTACACCTTC
TRBV27	NA	TRBD2	TRBJ2-1	CASSPRLAPYNEQFF	TGTGCCAGCAGTCCACGACTAGCCCCCTACAATGAGCAGTTCTTC
TRBV27	NA	TRBD1	TRBJ1-1	CASSLQGAVGTEAFF	TGTGCCAGCAGTCTACAGGGGGCCGTCGGCACTGAAGCTTTCTTT
TRBV11-2	NA	TRBD2	TRBJ2-1	CASSLALLAASYNEQFF	TGTGCCAGCAGCTTAGCTTTACTAGCGGCGTCCTACAATGAGCAGTTCTTC
TRBV5-1	NA	NA	TRBJ2-1	CASSLAPYNEQFF	TGCGCCAGCAGCTTGGCCCCCTACAATGAGCAGTTCTTC
TRBV27	NA	NA	TRBJ2-5	CASSAQGWAETQYF	TGTGCCAGCAGTGCCCAGGGGTGGGCAGAGACCCAGTACTTC
TRBV6-5	NA	TRBD2	TRBJ2-5	CASSYRGLGGETQYF	TGTGCCAGCAGTTATAGGGGACTAGGTGGTGAGACCCAGTACTTC
TRBV28	NA	NA	TRBJ2-1	CASSFLGSSLYNEQFF	TGTGCCAGCAGTTTCTTGGGGAGTTCCCTCTACAATGAGCAGTTCTTC
TRBV9	NA	NA	TRBJ1-2	CASSVAGKEGADGYTF	TGTGCCAGCAGCGTAGCGGGGAAGGAGGGAGCCGATGGCTACACCTTC